This TCR beta chain was identified during a study of blood T cells in healthy people across ages. As regards this clonotype: The antigen is undetermined.

Per the germline V gene, CDR1 is MNHEY and CDR2 is SMNVEV (reference sequence). V shed 6 bases and J shed 8 bases, with 13 bases lying between them. The CDR3 sequence is 12 residues long. Together with a sample-barcoded 5' primer, a J-beta primer mix was included in a second PCR lasting about 7 to 11 cycles. Researchers report that a template-switch adaptor with 12 random nucleotides tagged each cDNA molecule. TCRdb ran MiXCR on the 5' RACE reads and lists one entry per CDR3 protein. The table has roughly 1,500,000 distinct CDR3 sequences, roughly 40% seen once; the top ten hold less than 8%. Whole-study results and caveats: Per million T cells, TCR beta diversity dropped roughly linearly as age increased.

The clonotype originates from a woman under 30 in good health. Sequences were obtained from blood. The gene calls are TRBV27 and TRBJ1-2; tentative D call: TRBD1 (5 bases). The DNA of the CDR3 is TGTGCCAGCAGGTCAGGGTCGACCGGCTACACCTTC. Encoded protein: CASRSGSTGYTF.